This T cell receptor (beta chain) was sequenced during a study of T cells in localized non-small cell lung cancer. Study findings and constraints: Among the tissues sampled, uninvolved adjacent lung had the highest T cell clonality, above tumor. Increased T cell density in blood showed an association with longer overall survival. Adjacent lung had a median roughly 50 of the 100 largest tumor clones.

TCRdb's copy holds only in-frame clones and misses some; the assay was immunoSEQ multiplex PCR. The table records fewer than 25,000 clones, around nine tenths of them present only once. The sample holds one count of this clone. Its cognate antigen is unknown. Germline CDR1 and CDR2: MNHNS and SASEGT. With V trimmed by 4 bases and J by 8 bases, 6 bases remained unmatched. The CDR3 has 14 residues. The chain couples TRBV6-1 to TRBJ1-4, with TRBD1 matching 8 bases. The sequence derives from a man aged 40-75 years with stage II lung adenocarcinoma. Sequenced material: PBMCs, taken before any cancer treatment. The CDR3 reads CASSAQGAGEKLFF. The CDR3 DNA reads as TGTGCCAGCAGTGCCCAGGGGGCGGGGGAAAAACTGTTTTTT.